What follows are 22 T cell receptor beta chains derived from one specimen sequenced in a study of T cell changes during pregnancy in multiple sclerosis. Assay used: immunoSEQ multiplex PCR; TCRdb lists only in-frame clones, some missing. The data contain about 69,000 clones, 90% to 95% of them singletons. The source material was CD4+ T cells from peripheral blood mononuclear cells, sampled in the third trimester of pregnancy. The receptors stem from a female donor in good health, enrolled as a control in a pregnancy study.

The chain links TRBV10-3 to TRBJ1-3; D unclear. CDR3 size: 17 residues. Germline V gene data show CDR1 as ENHRY and CDR2 as SYGVKD. V was cut by 2 bases and J by 4 bases, with 18 bases left in between. The CDR3 spells CAISEGRGKTMGNTIYF. CDR3 bases: TGTGCCATCAGTGAGGGAAGAGGGAAGACTATGGGAAACACCATATATTTT.

V is TRBV7-3 and J is TRBJ2-1; TRBD2 matches 11 bases. Looked up from germline, CDR1 is SGHTA and CDR2 is FQGTGA. The CDR3 is 14 amino acids. The junction had 5 bases not matched to a gene; V was cut back by 5 bases and J by 8 bases. The chain's CDR3 is CASSPSLAGDEQFF. The CDR3 region has the DNA TGTGCCAGCAGCCCGTCACTAGCGGGGGATGAGCAGTTCTTC.

The gene calls are TRBV7-2 and TRBJ1-2; D is perhaps TRBD1 (5 bases). V was pared by 1 base and J by 4 bases, with 13 bases between. This CDR3 is 15 amino acids long. Germline V gives CDR1 SGHTA, CDR2 FQGNSA. In DNA, the CDR3 is TGTGCCAGCAGCTTAGATCCGGGGGGAATCTATGGCTACACCTTC. Protein: CASSLDPGGIYGYTF. Combining the CDR3 with reference TRBV7-2 and TRBJ1-2 gives the whole variable domain GAGVSQSPSNKVTEKGKDVELRCDPISGHTALYWYRQSLGQGLEFLIYFQGNSAPDKSGLPSDRFSAERTGGSVSTLTIQRTQQEDSAVYLCASSLDPGGIYGYTFGSGTRLTVV.

The chain couples TRBV5-6 to TRBJ1-3; D gene uncertain. There are 14 residues in the CDR3. Germline CDR1 is SGHDT and CDR2 is YYEEEE. With 6 bases removed from V and 0 bases from J, the gap between germline ends came to 10 bases. This CDR3 reads CASTSGGSGNTIYF. The CDR3 DNA follows: TGTGCCAGCACCTCCGGAGGCTCTGGAAACACCATATATTTT.

The chain uses TRBV5-1 and TRBJ1-2; 10 positions agree with TRBD1. The V gene's germline CDR1 is SGHRS and CDR2 YFSETQ. The J segment lost 4 bases and the V segment lost 0 bases, leaving 3 bases of the junction unmatched. CDR3 length: 15 residues. The CDR3 region has the DNA TGCGCCAGCAGCTTGGGACAGGGGGCGATCTATGGCTACACCTTC. It encodes CASSLGQGAIYGYTF.

V gene TRBV7-2 combines with J gene TRBJ2-5, with 8 positions matching TRBD1. With 5 bases clipped from V and 5 bases from J, the junction kept 7 bases outside the gene matches. The CDR3 has 14 amino acids. The germline V gene has CDR1 SGHTA and CDR2 FQGNSA. The CDR3 region is CASSPARTGETQYF. In DNA form, the CDR3 reads TGTGCCAGCAGCCCCGCCAGGACAGGGGAGACCCAGTACTTC.

This chain uses TRBV7-6 with TRBJ2-3; 9 nucleotides agree with TRBD2. With 6 bases clipped from V and 4 bases from J, the junction kept 2 bases outside the gene matches. This CDR3 comprises 13 residues. The germline CDR1 and CDR2 sequences are SGHVS and FNYEAQ. The DNA for the CDR3 is TGTGCCAGCAGGCGGGGGGGCGCAGATACGCAGTATTTT. Protein product: CASRRGGADTQYF. Combining the CDR3 with reference TRBV7-6 and TRBJ2-3 gives the whole variable domain GAGVSQSPRYKVTKRGQDVALRCDPISGHVSLYWYRQALGQGPEFLTYFNYEAQQDKSGLPNDRFSAERPEGSISTLTIQRTEQRDSAMYRCASRRGGADTQYFGPGTRLTVL.

The chain has TRBV5-1 and TRBJ2-1; D is perhaps TRBD1 (6 bases). This CDR3 contains 13 residues. Germline CDR1 is SGHRS and CDR2 is YFSETQ. V shed 5 bases and J shed 6 bases, with 12 bases lying between them. CDR3 amino acids: CASRYGTSNEQFF. Here the CDR3 DNA reads TGCGCCAGCAGATACGGGACATCCAATGAGCAGTTCTTC.

The V call is TRBV30, the J call TRBJ1-1; maybe TRBD1 (5 bases). The CDR3 has 14 amino acids. V lost 0 bases, J lost 0 bases, and 8 bases lay in between. Germline assignment: CDR1 GTSNPN and CDR2 SVGIG (reference sequence). CDR3 region: CAWSVGAVNTEAFF. DNA of the CDR3: TGTGCCTGGAGTGTAGGGGCGGTGAACACTGAAGCTTTCTTT.

The rearrangement uses TRBV5-5 and TRBJ1-2, with TRBD1 as a possible D gene (5 bases). Germline loops: CDR1 SGHKS, CDR2 YYEKEE (reference sequence). CDR3 length: 13 amino acids. The V end was cut by 3 bases, the J end by 8 bases, with 14 bases between. The CDR3 DNA reads TGTGCCAGCAGCTCGGACATCTTCTTAGGCTACACCTTC. Translation: CASSSDIFLGYTF.

The rearrangement uses TRBV18 and TRBJ1-2; 7 nucleotides match TRBD1. The CDR3 consists of 15 residues. Germline-derived CDR1 and CDR2 are KGHSH and LQKENI. With 4 bases clipped from V and 0 bases from J, the junction kept 5 bases outside the gene matches. The CDR3 protein is CASSRDSPANYGYTF. CDR3 in DNA: TGTGCCAGCTCACGGGACAGCCCTGCTAACTATGGCTACACCTTC. The whole variable domain, filled in from reference TRBV18 and TRBJ1-2, reads NAGVMQNPRHLVRRRGQEARLRCSPMKGHSHVYWYRQLPEEGLKFMVYLQKENIIDESGMPKERFSAEFPKEGPSILRIQQVVRGDSAAYFCASSRDSPANYGYTFGSGTRLTVV.

The chain carries TRBV19 and TRBJ2-7, with TRBD1 identical over 9 bases. With 7 bases clipped from V and 4 bases from J, the junction kept 8 bases outside the gene matches. The CDR3 has 14 amino acids. Germline CDR1 and CDR2: LNHDA and SQIVND (reference sequence). The CDR3, as DNA: TGTGCCAGTATGGGGGGGACAGGGTCGTACGAGCAGTACTTC. Its protein is CASMGGTGSYEQYF.

This clone was recorded only once. The chain links TRBV6-6 to TRBJ2-7; TRBD1 matches 7 bases. From germline, CDR1 is MNHNY and CDR2 SVGAGI (reference sequence). The trim removed 6 bases at V and 4 bases at J, leaving 12 bases unmatched. This CDR3 has 15 amino acids. CDR3 nucleotide sequence: TGTGCCAGCAGCTCCGGCTCGACAGGGTGGTACGAGCAGTACTTC. As protein: CASSSGSTGWYEQYF.

The gene calls are TRBV7-8 and TRBJ1-1; 8 nucleotides agree with TRBD1. CDR3 length: 14 amino acids. Germline CDR1 SGHVS, CDR2 FQNEAQ. V lost 5 bases to trimming and J lost 1 base; unmatched junction nucleotides: 3. The CDR3 here is CASSRGTGNTEAFF. The DNA for the CDR3 is TGTGCCAGCAGCCGAGGGACAGGGAACACTGAAGCTTTCTTT.

V usage is TRBV7-9 and J usage is TRBJ1-2, with D hard to call. Germline assignment: CDR1 SEHNR and CDR2 FQNEAQ (reference sequence). The CDR3 sequence is 13 residues long. V lost 8 bases, J lost 4 bases, and 14 bases lay in between. The CDR3 nucleotides read TGTGCCAGCCATCGGACGGGAAGCTATGGCTACACCTTC. Protein product: CASHRTGSYGYTF. The whole variable domain, filled in from reference TRBV7-9 and TRBJ1-2, reads DTGVSQNPRHKITKRGQNVTFRCDPISEHNRLYWYRQTLGQGPEFLTYFQNEAQLEKSRLLSDRFSAERPKGSFSTLEIQRTEQGDSAMYLCASHRTGSYGYTFGSGTRLTVV.

This sequence joins TRBV20-1 and TRBJ1-2; no clear D. Trimming cost V 3 bases and J 5 bases, with 7 bases left between them. Germline V CDR1 and CDR2: DFQATT, SNEGSKA (reference sequence). The CDR3 extends over 11 amino acids. CDR3 DNA sequence: TGCAGTGCTAGCCCCGGGTATGGCTACACCTTC. Translating it yields CSASPGYGYTF.

The chain joins TRBV19 to TRBJ1-5, with D tentatively TRBD1 (5 bases). Germline values: CDR1 LNHDA, CDR2 SQIVND (reference sequence). Trimming cost V 4 bases and J 0 bases, with 16 bases left between them. The CDR3 has 17 amino acids. The CDR3 region is CASSNQGGSYSNQPQHF. CDR3 DNA sequence: TGTGCCAGTAGTAATCAGGGTGGAAGCTATAGCAATCAGCCCCAGCATTTT.

V usage is TRBV29-1 and J usage is TRBJ1-1; D unresolved. The CDR3 runs 15 residues. V was cut by 7 bases and J by 3 bases, with 21 bases left in between. Per the germline V gene, CDR1 is SQVTM and CDR2 is ANQGSEA. The CDR3 loop reads CSAPPRGLGYTEAFF. CDR3 in DNA: TGCAGCGCCCCCCCGCGGGGTCTGGGTTACACTGAAGCTTTCTTT. Filled out from reference TRBV29-1 and TRBJ1-1, the complete variable domain reads SAVISQKPSRDICQRGTSLTIQCQVDSQVTMMFWYRQQPGQSLTLIATANQGSEATYESGFVIDKFPISRPNLTFSTLTVSNMSPEDSSIYLCSAPPRGLGYTEAFFGQGTRLTVV.

This chain uses TRBV29-1 with TRBJ2-6; D is perhaps TRBD2 (6 bases). Trimming removed 4 bases from V and 2 bases from J, with 9 bases in between. This CDR3 region has 14 residues. Germline V gene sequence: CDR1 SQVTM, CDR2 ANQGSEA. CDR3 residues: CSVGGVPGANVLTF. DNA for the CDR3: TGCAGCGTTGGGGGGGTCCCTGGGGCCAACGTCCTGACTTTC.

This clone occurred a few times. The V gene is TRBV5-8, the J gene TRBJ1-1; 9 positions match TRBD1. Germline lookup yields CDR1 SGHTS and CDR2 YDEGEE. This CDR3 is 15 amino acids long. V shed 0 bases and J 5 bases; nucleotides not matched to a gene: 5. The CDR3 sequence is CASSLDRGQGTEAFF. The CDR3 region has the DNA TGTGCCAGCAGCTTGGACAGGGGGCAGGGTACTGAAGCTTTCTTT.

The chain carries TRBV29-1 and TRBJ1-4; no clear D gene. V was clipped by 3 bases and J by 7 bases, with 15 bases between them. The CDR3 totals 14 residues. Per the germline V gene, CDR1 is SQVTM and CDR2 is ANQGSEA. The CDR3 loop is CSVESGRVGEKLFF. Here the CDR3 DNA reads TGCAGCGTTGAGTCTGGGAGGGTTGGTGAAAAACTGTTTTTT.

The chain is built from TRBV4-3 and TRBJ2-3; D not resolved. Germline CDR1 and CDR2: LGHNA and YSLEER. With 0 bases removed from V and 2 bases from J, the gap between germline ends came to 12 bases. This CDR3 comprises 16 residues. The CDR3 DNA reads as TGCGCCAGCAGCCAAGATTACAGCTATAACACAGATACGCAGTATTTT. This gives the protein CASSQDYSYNTDTQYF.